Below are 14 T cell receptor beta chains sequenced from a single sample in a study of cytomegalovirus exposure and HLA in healthy donors. The repertoire was sequenced with immunoSEQ multiplex PCR; TCRdb's copy has only in-frame clones and lacks some. This table has 150,000 to 200,000 clones, roughly 83% appearing once. The sample consisted of PBMCs. The receptor source for this set is a man aged 25 to 45 in good health and CMV-seropositive.

The chain recombines TRBV7-7 with TRBJ2-1, with 7 bases aligning to TRBD1. The CDR3 is 15 residues long. Germline CDR1 is SSHAT and CDR2 is FNYEAQ (reference sequence). V shed 3 bases and J 8 bases; nucleotides not matched to a gene: 10. This CDR3 is CASSFRQGFGDEQFF. CDR3 DNA: TGTGCCAGCAGCTTCCGACAGGGCTTCGGGGATGAGCAGTTCTTC. Full variable domain (rest looked up from reference TRBV7-7 and TRBJ2-1): GAGVSQSPRYKVTKRGQDVTLRCDPISSHATLYWYQQALGQGPEFLTYFNYEAQPDKSGLPSDRFSAERPEGSISTLTIQRTEQRDSAMYRCASSFRQGFGDEQFFGPGTRLTVL.

The V call is TRBV18, the J call TRBJ1-1; D call uncertain. Between the trimmed V and J ends, which lost 2 bases and 0 bases, there was a span of 10 bases. The CDR3 contains 15 residues. Germline V gene lookup returns CDR1 KGHSH and CDR2 LQKENI. The CDR3 nucleotides read TGTGCCAGCTCACCATCTGGAGGGATGAACACTGAAGCTTTCTTT. Translating gives CASSPSGGMNTEAFF.

The rearrangement joins TRBV11-1 to TRBJ1-1, with D uncertain. CDR1 and CDR2 from the germline V gene are SGHAT and FQDESV (reference sequence). Between the trimmed V and J ends, which lost 4 bases and 8 bases, there was a span of 14 bases. CDR3 length equals 13 residues. This chain's CDR3 is CASSSGPREEAFF. The CDR3 nucleotides read TGTGCCAGCAGCTCCGGACCACGGGAAGAAGCTTTCTTT.

The chain uses TRBV19 and TRBJ1-1; a possible D gene is TRBD1 (5 bases). V was cut by 4 bases and J by 0 bases, with 9 bases left in between. Germline lookup yields CDR1 LNHDA and CDR2 SQIVND (reference sequence). The CDR3 is made up of 14 amino acids. CDR3 bases: TGTGCCAGTAGTACCCAACAGGTGAACACTGAAGCTTTCTTT. Its translation: CASSTQQVNTEAFF.

For this clone: At one of its ends the junction is not consistent with the germline gene, which may arise from a read error. The chain links TRBV5-6 to TRBJ2-2; a possible D gene is TRBD2 (5 bases). Germline assignment: CDR1 SGHDT and CDR2 YYEEEE. The CDR3 is made up of 18 amino acids. The CDR3, as DNA: TGTGCCAGCAGCTTCAGCGGATGGCCGTTATCGAACACCAGGGAGCTGTTTTTT. It codes for CASSFSGWPLSNTRELFF.

A few counts support this clone. J is TRBJ1-3 and V is TRBV30; D ambiguous. The CDR3 spans 14 residues. V lost 2 bases and J lost 0, with 8 bases in between. The germline CDR1 and CDR2 sequences are GTSNPN and SVGIG (reference sequence). CDR3 coding DNA: TGTGCCTGGAGTACACCCAGCTCTGGAAACACCATATATTTT. Its translation: CAWSTPSSGNTIYF.

The rearrangement joins TRBV29-1 to TRBJ2-3, with D tentatively TRBD1 (7 bases). The CDR3 has 15 amino acids. The V gene lost 6 bases and the J gene lost 0 bases, with 16 bases spanning the gap. The germline V gene encodes CDR1 SQVTM and CDR2 ANQGSEA. The CDR3 loop is CSVRQEGASTDTQYF. The CDR3 region has the DNA TGCAGCGTGCGCCAGGAGGGGGCGAGCACAGATACGCAGTATTTT.

The chain couples TRBV5-1 to TRBJ2-5; perhaps TRBD2 as D (6 bases). Trimming pared 7 bases from V and 9 bases from J, leaving 19 bases between. Germline V gene lookup returns CDR1 SGHRS and CDR2 YFSETQ. CDR3 length: 13 residues. The CDR3 nucleotides are TGCGCCAGCGTTGGGCCGGGGGAAGGGGCCCAGTACTTC. Protein product: CASVGPGEGAQYF. The full variable domain, in which reference TRBV5-1 and TRBJ2-5 provide the parts outside the CDR3, is KAGVTQTPRYLIKTRGQQVTLSCSPISGHRSVSWYQQTPGQGLQFLFEYFSETQRNKGNFPGRFSGRQFSNSRSEMNVSTLELGDSALYLCASVGPGEGAQYFGPGTRLLVL.

The chain links TRBV2 to TRBJ2-7, with 10 bases matching TRBD1. The CDR3 totals 15 residues. The germline gives CDR1 SNHLY, CDR2 FYNNEI. Trimming cost V 8 bases and J 2 bases; bases outside gene matches: 9. The CDR3 DNA reads TGTGCCAGCCCAAGGCAGGACAGGGGGGCCTACGAGCAGTACTTC. Its translation is CASPRQDRGAYEQYF.

As concerns this clone: The same CDR3 is also encoded by other DNA sequences in this sample. The chain combines TRBV4-1 with TRBJ2-3; tentative D call: TRBD2 (5 bases). Germline lookup yields CDR1 MGHRA and CDR2 YSYEKL. The CDR3 consists of 14 residues. V lost 1 base and J lost 2, with 7 bases in between. The CDR3 loop is CASSQAGFTDTQYF. The CDR3 DNA follows: TGCGCCAGCAGCCAAGCGGGGTTCACAGATACGCAGTATTTT.

The chain has TRBV11-2 and TRBJ1-2; D uncertain. V was cut by 5 bases and J by 9 bases, with 7 bases left in between. The CDR3 loop spans 10 amino acids. Germline V gene data show CDR1 as SGHAT and CDR2 as FQNNGV. This chain's CDR3 is CASSPGSYTF. DNA for the CDR3: TGTGCCAGCAGCCCGGGAAGCTACACCTTC.

This CDR3 reads CASSLTGLEQYF. The CDR3 DNA is TGTGCCAGCAGCTTAACAGGCCTCGAGCAGTACTTC. V and J are TRBV7-8 and TRBJ2-7; D perhaps matches TRBD1 (5 bases). The V gene's germline CDR1 is SGHVS and CDR2 FQNEAQ. This CDR3 comprises 12 residues. Trimming took off 2 bases at V and 6 bases at J, with 8 bases between the two ends. The whole variable domain, remainder taken from reference TRBV7-8 and TRBJ2-7, is GAGVSQSPRYKVAKRGQDVALRCDPISGHVSLFWYQQALGQGPEFLTYFQNEAQLDKSGLPSDRFFAERPEGSVSTLKIQRTQQEDSAVYLCASSLTGLEQYFGPGTRLTVT.

This chain joins TRBV30 and TRBJ1-4; 10 bases are shared with TRBD1. In germline, CDR1 is GTSNPN, CDR2 SVGIG (reference sequence). Trimming removed 1 base from V and 4 bases from J; junction bases left unmatched: 6. The CDR3 length is 16 residues. DNA for the CDR3: TGTGCCTGGAGTGGGGAGACAGGGGGCCGTAATGAAAAACTGTTTTTT. Translating it yields CAWSGETGGRNEKLFF.

The chain carries TRBV19 and TRBJ1-5; no firm D call. Trimming removed 8 bases from V and 1 base from J, with 15 bases in between. CDR3 length: 15 residues. Germline V gives CDR1 LNHDA, CDR2 SQIVND (reference sequence). CDR3 bases: TGTGCCAGTGACGCGGGTACCATAAGCAATCAGCCCCAGCATTTT. This encodes CASDAGTISNQPQHF.